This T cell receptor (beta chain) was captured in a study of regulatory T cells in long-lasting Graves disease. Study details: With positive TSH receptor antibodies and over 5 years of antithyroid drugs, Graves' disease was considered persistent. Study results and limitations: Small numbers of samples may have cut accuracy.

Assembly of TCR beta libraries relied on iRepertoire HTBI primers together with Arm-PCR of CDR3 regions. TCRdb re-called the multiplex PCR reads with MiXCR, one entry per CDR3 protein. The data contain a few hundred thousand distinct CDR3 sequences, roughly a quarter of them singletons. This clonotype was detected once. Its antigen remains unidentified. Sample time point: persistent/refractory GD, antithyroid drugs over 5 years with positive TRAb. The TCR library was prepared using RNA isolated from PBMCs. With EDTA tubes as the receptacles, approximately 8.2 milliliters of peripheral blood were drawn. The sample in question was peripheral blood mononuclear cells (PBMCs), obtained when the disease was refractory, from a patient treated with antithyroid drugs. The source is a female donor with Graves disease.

Written as DNA, the CDR3 is TGTGCCAGCAGTGATCCCCCGACTAGCTTGGGAGAGACCCAGTACTTC. Amino acid sequence: CASSDPPTSLGETQYF. The V and J genes are TRBV28 and TRBJ2-5; TRBD2 agrees at 7 bases. Trimming cost V 5 bases and J 4 bases; bases outside gene matches: 13. From germline, CDR1 is MDHEN and CDR2 SYDVKM. This CDR3 comprises 16 residues. Looking up the rest from reference TRBV28 and TRBJ2-5 gives the full variable domain: DVKVTQSSRYLVKRTGEKVFLECVQDMDHENMFWYRQDPGLGLRLIYFSYDVKMKEKGDIPEGYSVSREKKERFSLILESASTNQTSMYLCASSDPPTSLGETQYFGPGTRLLVL.